Shown below are 21 T cell receptor beta chains from a single sample sequenced in a study of radiation and T cells in renal cell carcinoma. Libraries were prepared by immunoSEQ multiplex PCR; TCRdb keeps only in-frame clonotypes and omits some of them. The data hold about 22,000 clones, with around 80% observed a single time. Specified time point: baseline pretreatment blood. Treatment specified: 15 Gy SBRT to primary tumor, nephrectomy 4 weeks later. The sequenced sample was blood, obtained from a patient whose treatment included radiotherapy and nephrectomy. Receptors were obtained from a man aged 55 to 70 with renal cell carcinoma.

The chain carries TRBV30 and TRBJ2-1; perhaps TRBD2 as D (6 bases). Germline assignment: CDR1 GTSNPN and CDR2 SVGIG (reference sequence). V lost 2 bases to trimming and J lost 4 bases, with 12 bases between them. This CDR3 comprises 14 residues. Here the CDR3 reads CAWSWGDGYNEQFF. The CDR3 DNA follows: TGTGCCTGGAGTTGGGGGGACGGTTACAATGAGCAGTTCTTC. The full variable domain, rest sourced from reference TRBV30 and TRBJ2-1, is SQTIHQWPATLVQPVGSPLSLECTVEGTSNPNLYWYRQAAGRGLQLLFYSVGIGQISSEVPQNLSASRPQDRQFILSSKKLLLSDSGFYLCAWSWGDGYNEQFFGPGTRLTVL.

This chain connects TRBV10-3 to TRBJ2-2; unclear D gene. There are 13 residues in the CDR3. Per the germline V gene, CDR1 is ENHRY and CDR2 is SYGVKD. V lost 6 bases and J 4 bases, leaving 9 bases between the germline ends. CDR3 loop: CAIREKGTGELFF. The CDR3 DNA is TGTGCCATCAGGGAAAAGGGCACCGGGGAGCTGTTTTTT.

The chain joins TRBV5-1 to TRBJ2-3; no clear D gene. The CDR3 spans 15 residues. V was clipped by 0 bases and J by 2 bases, with 10 bases between them. Germline values: CDR1 SGHRS, CDR2 YFSETQ. This CDR3 reads CASSLESGLTDTQYF. The CDR3 coding sequence is TGCGCCAGCAGCTTGGAGTCAGGTCTCACAGATACGCAGTATTTT.

This rearrangement joins TRBV4-3 to TRBJ2-3, with D possibly being TRBD2 (6 bases). The V end lost 2 bases, the J end lost 4 bases, and 25 bases lay between the germline ends. The CDR3 runs 19 residues. Germline CDR1 is LGHNA and CDR2 is YSLEER. CDR3 DNA: TGCGCCAGCAGCCAAAATTATGGGTTGCGGGGACCCTCTCCAGATACGCAGTATTTT. Translation gives CASSQNYGLRGPSPDTQYF.

J is TRBJ1-4 and V is TRBV27, with D unclear. Trimming pared 8 bases from V and 5 bases from J, leaving 18 bases between. Germline V gene lookup returns CDR1 MNHEY and CDR2 SMNVEV (reference sequence). The CDR3 is made up of 15 amino acids. This CDR3 is CASCRWAGENEKLFF. The CDR3 coding sequence is TGTGCCAGCTGTCGGTGGGCCGGGGAAAATGAAAAACTGTTTTTT.

V usage is TRBV19 and J usage is TRBJ2-3; 7 nucleotides align to TRBD1. J lost 2 bases, V lost 7 bases, and 6 bases had no gene match. CDR1 is LNHDA, CDR2 SQIVND, per germline (reference sequence). The CDR3 spans 14 residues. CDR3 nucleotides: TGTGCCAGTAAAGGGGGCTTCTACACAGATACGCAGTATTTT. Residues: CASKGGFYTDTQYF.

The chain joins TRBV11-3 to TRBJ2-7; 7 nucleotides agree with TRBD2. J lost 7 bases, V lost 3 bases, and 6 bases had no gene match. Germline CDR1 SGHNT, CDR2 YENEEA. This CDR3 spans 13 amino acids. CDR3 DNA: TGTGCCAGCAGCTTTTCCAGAGCGGGGGAGCAGTACTTC. Translating gives CASSFSRAGEQYF.

The rearrangement uses TRBV2 and TRBJ1-2, with no clear D. Per the germline V gene, CDR1 is SNHLY and CDR2 is FYNNEI. Trimming shortened V by 4 bases and J by 5 bases, and 20 bases separated the two germline ends. This CDR3 has 16 amino acids. Written as DNA, the CDR3 is TGTGCCAGCAGTGCCAACCCGTCCCAAGATTTTTATGGCTACACCTTC. Protein product: CASSANPSQDFYGYTF.

The chain links TRBV7-9 to TRBJ2-3; 8 positions match TRBD2. CDR1 and CDR2 from the germline V gene are SEHNR and FQNEAQ (reference sequence). The CDR3 is 15 residues long. J lost 5 bases, V lost 4 bases, and 8 bases had no gene match. CDR3 protein: CASSSSAGVLDTQYF. The CDR3 DNA reads as TGTGCCAGCAGCTCGTCAGCGGGAGTCTTAGATACGCAGTATTTT.

This chain connects TRBV4-2 to TRBJ2-7, with 10 bases identical to TRBD1. This CDR3 contains 14 residues. Losses at the gene ends were 4 bases for V and 3 bases for J; bases not matched to a gene: 3. Germline values: CDR1 LGHNA, CDR2 YNFKEQ. The CDR3 DNA reads TGTGCCAGCAGCCGCGGACAGGGGGACTACGAGCAGTACTTC. Its translation: CASSRGQGDYEQYF.

This clone was detected only once. The CDR3 is CACDSGTNQPQHF. The CDR3 DNA is TGTGCCTGTGATAGCGGGACAAATCAGCCCCAGCATTTT. The V call is TRBV30, the J call TRBJ1-5; perhaps TRBD1 as D (6 bases). V lost 6 bases and J 4 bases, leaving 13 bases between the germline ends. Germline CDR1 reads GTSNPN; CDR2 reads SVGIG (reference sequence). This CDR3 is built from 13 residues.

The rearrangement joins TRBV7-9 to TRBJ1-1; D not certain. The germline CDR1 and CDR2 sequences are SEHNR and FQNEAQ (reference sequence). CDR3 size: 12 residues. The V end lost 5 bases, the J end lost 4 bases, and 8 bases lay between the germline ends. Here the CDR3 DNA reads TGTGCCAGCAGCGACTGGGGCACTGAAGCTTTCTTT. It is translated as CASSDWGTEAFF. Variable domain in full (rest from reference TRBV7-9 and TRBJ1-1): DTGVSQNPRHKITKRGQNVTFRCDPISEHNRLYWYRQTLGQGPEFLTYFQNEAQLEKSRLLSDRFSAERPKGSFSTLEIQRTEQGDSAMYLCASSDWGTEAFFGQGTRLTVV.

The chain combines TRBV10-3 with TRBJ2-3, with 12 bases identical to TRBD2. Trimming took 6 bases from V and 4 from J; bases not matched to a gene: 14. CDR3 size: 18 residues. Germline lookup yields CDR1 ENHRY and CDR2 SYGVKD. In DNA, the CDR3 is TGTGCCATCAGGGAGGAACTAGCGGGGGGCTCTTTTGCAGATACGCAGTATTTT. It specifies CAIREELAGGSFADTQYF.

By sample share, this clone is large. This chain joins TRBV19 and TRBJ2-1; D not resolved. CDR1 LNHDA and CDR2 SQIVND come from the germline V gene (reference sequence). The V end lost 7 bases, the J end lost 5 bases, and 18 bases lay between the germline ends. The CDR3 length is 15 residues. CDR3: CASMIGPLEHNEQFF. The CDR3 coding sequence is TGTGCCAGTATGATAGGTCCTTTAGAGCACAATGAGCAGTTCTTC.

V gene TRBV29-1 combines with J gene TRBJ1-1; D unresolved. The CDR3 is 16 residues long. Germline loops: CDR1 SQVTM, CDR2 ANQGSEA. V lost 7 bases and J lost 0, with 21 bases in between. The CDR3 sequence is CSAPGFGEELNTEAFF. The CDR3, as DNA: TGCAGCGCTCCGGGGTTCGGGGAAGAATTGAACACTGAAGCTTTCTTT. The full variable domain, its missing parts supplied by reference TRBV29-1 and TRBJ1-1, is SAVISQKPSRDICQRGTSLTIQCQVDSQVTMMFWYRQQPGQSLTLIATANQGSEATYESGFVIDKFPISRPNLTFSTLTVSNMSPEDSSIYLCSAPGFGEELNTEAFFGQGTRLTVV.

CDR3 loop: CAISESEGRGGLTDTQYF. CDR3 coding DNA: TGTGCCATCAGTGAGTCGGAGGGCCGAGGGGGCCTCACAGATACGCAGTATTTT. The rearrangement joins TRBV10-3 to TRBJ2-3; possibly TRBD1 for D (7 bases). CDR3 length equals 18 residues. CDR1 and CDR2 from the germline V gene are ENHRY and SYGVKD. Deletions cut 0 bases from V and 2 bases from J, with 18 bases between.

This clone was detected only a few times. The rearrangement links TRBV11-2 to TRBJ2-3, with D unclear. This CDR3 comprises 12 residues. Germline CDR1 SGHAT, CDR2 FQNNGV. Trimming cost V 4 bases and J 5 bases, with 7 bases left between them. The CDR3 DNA is TGTGCCAGCAGCTACACGGGAGATACGCAGTATTTT. It encodes CASSYTGDTQYF.

The chain combines TRBV27 with TRBJ1-1, with TRBD1 identical over 10 bases. CDR3 length: 16 amino acids. Trimming took 5 bases from V and 0 from J; bases not matched to a gene: 6. Germline V gene lookup returns CDR1 MNHEY and CDR2 SMNVEV (reference sequence). The chain's CDR3 is CASSPRTGGLNTEAFF. For the CDR3, the DNA is TGTGCCAGCAGTCCCCGGACAGGGGGGTTGAACACTGAAGCTTTCTTT.

The CDR3, as DNA: TGTGCCAGCAGTGAACTGGGACAGCTGAACTATGGCTACACCTTC. Encoded protein: CASSELGQLNYGYTF. The rearrangement joins TRBV6-1 to TRBJ1-2, with 7 nucleotides matching TRBD1. Germline CDR1 is MNHNS and CDR2 is SASEGT. Unmatched junction bases numbered 5, after V lost 2 bases and J lost 2 bases. This CDR3 has 15 amino acids.

The CDR3 reads CASSLMGGVTSYGYTF. For the CDR3, the DNA is TGTGCCAGCAGCTTAATGGGGGGCGTTACGTCCTATGGCTACACCTTC. The chain recombines TRBV11-2 with TRBJ1-2; D is perhaps TRBD1 (6 bases). Germline V gives CDR1 SGHAT, CDR2 FQNNGV. V lost 2 bases, J lost 4 bases, and 17 bases lay in between. The CDR3 runs 16 residues.

This chain uses TRBV5-1 with TRBJ2-3, with 7 nucleotides matching TRBD2. In germline, CDR1 is SGHRS, CDR2 YFSETQ. Trimming removed 2 bases from V and 6 bases from J; junction bases left unmatched: 15. The CDR3 consists of 17 residues. Here the CDR3 reads CASSFLVGGLTGDTQYF. The CDR3 DNA sequence: TGCGCCAGCAGCTTTCTCGTGGGGGGACTAACCGGGGATACGCAGTATTTT.